This TCR beta chain was found in a study of blood T cells in healthy people across ages. Findings and caveats of the study: Measured against age, TCR beta diversity per million T cells decreased in a roughly linear manner. It was found that TCR beta diversity correlated strongly with the percentage of naive T cells.

A J-beta primer mix and a sample-barcoded 5' primer were used in a second PCR of about 7 to 11 cycles. One entry per CDR3 protein results from TCRdb running MiXCR on the 5' RACE reads. The sample contains hundreds of thousands of distinct CDR3 sequences, roughly 20% of which appear only once. Germline V gene lookup returns CDR1 LGHDT and CDR2 YNNKEL (reference sequence). V lost 4 bases and J 6 bases, leaving 18 bases between the germline ends. The CDR3 has 15 residues. This clonotype has at least ten counts. Its antigen is unidentified. The chain employs TRBV3-1 and TRBJ2-5; D possibly uses TRBD1 or TRBD2 (6 bases each). The sample taken for sequencing was blood. The TCR originated in a man between 65 and 80 years old in good health. For the CDR3, the DNA is TGTGCCAGCAGCCCCAGTGTCGGGGGCGTGAAGACCCAGTACTTC. As protein: CASSPSVGGVKTQYF.